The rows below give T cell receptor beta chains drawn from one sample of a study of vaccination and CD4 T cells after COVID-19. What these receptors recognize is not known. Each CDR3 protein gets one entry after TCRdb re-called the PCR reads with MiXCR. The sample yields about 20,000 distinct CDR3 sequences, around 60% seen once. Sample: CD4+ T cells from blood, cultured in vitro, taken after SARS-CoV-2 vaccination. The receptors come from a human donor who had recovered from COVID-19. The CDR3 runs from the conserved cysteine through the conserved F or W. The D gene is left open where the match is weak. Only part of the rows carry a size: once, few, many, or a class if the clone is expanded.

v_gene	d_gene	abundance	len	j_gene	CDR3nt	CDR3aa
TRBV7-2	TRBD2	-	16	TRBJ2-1	TGTGCCAGCAGCCGAATGAGTTCGGGAGCGGGGAATGAGCAGTTCTTC	CASSRMSSGAGNEQFF
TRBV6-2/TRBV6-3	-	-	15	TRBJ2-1	TGTGCCAGCAGTCGACTAGTGGGAACTTACAATGAGCAGTTCTTC	CASSRLVGTYNEQFF
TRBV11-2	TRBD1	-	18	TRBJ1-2	TGTGCCAGCAGCCTAGACGGTGGGACAGGGGGCACAAACTATGGCTACACCTTC	CASSLDGGTGGTNYGYTF
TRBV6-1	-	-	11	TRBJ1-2	TGTGCCAGCAGTGAAATATCTGGCTACACCTTC	CASSEISGYTF
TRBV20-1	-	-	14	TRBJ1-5	TGCAGTGCTAGAAAACCCTATAGCAATCAGCCCCAGCATTTT	CSARKPYSNQPQHF
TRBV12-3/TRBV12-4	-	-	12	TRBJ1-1	TGTGCCAGCAGTTTCGGTAACACTGAAGCTTTCTTT	CASSFGNTEAFF
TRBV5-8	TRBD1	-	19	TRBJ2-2	TGTGCCAGCAGCGTGCCTCCGGGACAGGGGACCTTCGGGTCAGGGGAGCTGTTTTTT	CASSVPPGQGTFGSGELFF
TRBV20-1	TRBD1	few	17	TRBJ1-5	TGCAGTGCTAGAGATCCGACAGGGGGAAATAGCAATCAGCCCCAGCATTTT	CSARDPTGGNSNQPQHF
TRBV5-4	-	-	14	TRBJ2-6	TGTGCCAGCAATAGCGGCTCTGGGGCCAACGTCCTGACTTTC	CASNSGSGANVLTF
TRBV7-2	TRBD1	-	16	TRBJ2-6	TGTGCCAGCAGCTTAGGGACAGGGCTCGGGGCCAACGTCCTGACTTTC	CASSLGTGLGANVLTF
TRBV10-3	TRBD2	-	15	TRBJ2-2	TGTGCCGGATCGGGGACTAGCGGGAGTGGCGGGGAGCTGTTTTTT	CAGSGTSGSGGELFF
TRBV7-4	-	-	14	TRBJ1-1	TGTGCCAGCAGCGTACTAACAGGGACTTCTGAAGCTTTCTTT	CASSVLTGTSEAFF
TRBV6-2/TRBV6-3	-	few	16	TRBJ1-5	TGTGCCAGCAGTTACTGGCAGGGAATAGGCCGTGAGCCCCAGCATTTT	CASSYWQGIGREPQHF
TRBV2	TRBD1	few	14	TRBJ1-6	TGTGCCAGCAGCCTTGACAGGGTTAATTCACCCCTCCACTTT	CASSLDRVNSPLHF
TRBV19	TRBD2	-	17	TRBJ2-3	TGTGCCAGTAGTGGGGACGGACTAGCGGGGTGGACAGATACGCAGTATTTT	CASSGDGLAGWTDTQYF
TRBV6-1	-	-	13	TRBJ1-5	TGTGCCAGCAGCCGGGACGGCAATCAGCCCCAGCATTTT	CASSRDGNQPQHF
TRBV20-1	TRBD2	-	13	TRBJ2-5	TGCAGTGTTGGACTAGCGGGGCAAGAGACCCAGTACTTC	CSVGLAGQETQYF
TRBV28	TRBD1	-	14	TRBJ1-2	TGTGCCAGCAGTCCGGACAGGGCCCCCTATGGCTACACCTTC	CASSPDRAPYGYTF
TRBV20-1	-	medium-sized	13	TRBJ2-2	TGCAGTGCTAGAGATCCAATGGGCGGGGAGCTGTTTTTT	CSARDPMGGELFF
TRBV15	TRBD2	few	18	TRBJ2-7	TGTGCCACCAGCAGGACCTTTCTAGCGGGAGCGCTCTCCTACGAGCAGTACTTC	CATSRTFLAGALSYEQYF
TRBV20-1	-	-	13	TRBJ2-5	TGCAGTGCACCGGCGGGGTACCAAGAGACCCAGTACTTC	CSAPAGYQETQYF
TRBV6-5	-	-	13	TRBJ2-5	TGTGCCAGCAGTTACGCCGGGGTAGAGACCCAGTACTTC	CASSYAGVETQYF
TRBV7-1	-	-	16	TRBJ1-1	TGTGCCAGCAGCTCAGCCGCCCGGGCCCGACACACTGAAGCTTTCTTT	CASSSAARARHTEAFF
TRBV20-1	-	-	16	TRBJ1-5	TGCAGTGCTAGAGATTCGGCAATCAATAGCAATCAGCCCCAGCATTTT	CSARDSAINSNQPQHF
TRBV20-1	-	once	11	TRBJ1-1	TGCAGTGCACAATCGAACACTGAAGCTTTCTTT	CSAQSNTEAFF
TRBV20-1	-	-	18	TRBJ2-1	TGCAGTGCTAGAGACCAGGGATACACACAGATAGTGTACAATGAGCAGTTCTTC	CSARDQGYTQIVYNEQFF
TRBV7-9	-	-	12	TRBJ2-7	TGTGCCAGCAGCTTACGTCAGGACGAGCAGTACTTC	CASSLRQDEQYF
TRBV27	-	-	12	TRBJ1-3	TGTGCCAGCCGGAGCTCTGGAAACACCATATATTTT	CASRSSGNTIYF
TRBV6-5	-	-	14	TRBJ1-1	TGTGCCAGCAGTTACTCGGGGGGGAACACTGAAGCTTTCTTT	CASSYSGGNTEAFF